The rows below give T cell receptor beta chains drawn from one sample of a study of Ad26.COV2.S vaccination and SARS-CoV-2 variants. Profiled with immunoSEQ multiplex PCR; TCRdb holds only in-frame clones, not every one. The table lists hundreds of thousands of clones, roughly 86% of them singletons. Material: peripheral blood, obtained in a trial of Ad26.COV2.S vaccine versus placebo. These receptors were collected from a person between 18 and 65 years old who received the Ad26.COV2.S COVID-19 vaccine or a placebo. The CDR3 runs from the conserved cysteine through the conserved F or W. A D gene is named only where the DNA matches it firmly. Only part of the rows carry a size: once, few, many, or a class if the clone is expanded.

d_gene: .
abundance: .
j_gene: TRBJ2-7
v_gene: TRBV11-2
CDR3nt: TGTGCCAGCAGCCGGACTCTTCCGGTGGGAGAGCAGTACTTC
CDR3aa: CASSRTLPVGEQYF

d_gene: TRBD1
abundance: once
j_gene: TRBJ1-2
v_gene: TRBV30
CDR3nt: TGTGCCTGGAGCGCGGGACAGTACTATGGCTACACCTTC
CDR3aa: CAWSAGQYYGYTF

d_gene: TRBD1
abundance: .
j_gene: TRBJ1-2
v_gene: TRBV4-1
CDR3nt: TGCGCCAGCAGAGACAGGGGGCATGGCTACACCTTC
CDR3aa: CASRDRGHGYTF

d_gene: TRBD1
abundance: .
j_gene: TRBJ2-1
v_gene: TRBV2
CDR3nt: TGTGCCAGCCGTCGGAGACAGGGGTGGTATGAGCAGTTCTTC
CDR3aa: CASRRRQGWYEQFF

d_gene: .
abundance: .
j_gene: TRBJ1-3
v_gene: TRBV4-2
CDR3nt: TGTGCCAGCAGCCAAGTATTTGAGGACTCTGGAAACACCATATATTTT
CDR3aa: CASSQVFEDSGNTIYF

d_gene: .
abundance: .
j_gene: TRBJ2-2
v_gene: TRBV7-8
CDR3nt: TGTGCCAGCAGCTTAGAGGGGGGCACCGGGGAGCTGTTTTTT
CDR3aa: CASSLEGGTGELFF

d_gene: TRBD1
abundance: .
j_gene: TRBJ2-5
v_gene: TRBV7-8
CDR3nt: TGTGCCAGCAGCCCCGGGACAGGGCCCCAGTACTTC
CDR3aa: CASSPGTGPQYF

d_gene: TRBD1
abundance: .
j_gene: TRBJ2-7
v_gene: TRBV5-3
CDR3nt: TGTGCCAGAAGCTTTATTATGACAGGGGTTACCTACGAGCAGTACTTC
CDR3aa: CARSFIMTGVTYEQYF

d_gene: .
abundance: .
j_gene: TRBJ2-5
v_gene: TRBV29-1
CDR3nt: TGCAGCGGACGACTGATGCAAGAGACCCAGTACTTC
CDR3aa: CSGRLMQETQYF

d_gene: .
abundance: .
j_gene: TRBJ1-5
v_gene: TRBV6-5
CDR3nt: TGTGCCAGCAGTAATTACAGGGTTCAGCCCCAGCATTTT
CDR3aa: CASSNYRVQPQHF

d_gene: .
abundance: .
j_gene: TRBJ1-1
v_gene: TRBV7-2
CDR3nt: TGTGCCAGCAGCTTAGCAGGGACATCGACCACTGAAGCTTTCTTT
CDR3aa: CASSLAGTSTTEAFF

d_gene: .
abundance: once
j_gene: TRBJ1-1
v_gene: TRBV2
CDR3nt: TGTGCCAGCAGTAGGGACCGGAACACTGAAGCTTTCTTT
CDR3aa: CASSRDRNTEAFF

d_gene: TRBD2
abundance: .
j_gene: TRBJ2-1
v_gene: TRBV7-7
CDR3nt: TGTGCCAGCAGCCCTAGCGGGAGTTCCTACAATGAGCAGTTCTTC
CDR3aa: CASSPSGSSYNEQFF

d_gene: .
abundance: .
j_gene: TRBJ1-5
v_gene: TRBV5-8
CDR3nt: TGTGCCAGCAGCTTGGCAGTCGGGGGCCGCGGCAATCAGCCCCAGCATTTT
CDR3aa: CASSLAVGGRGNQPQHF

d_gene: .
abundance: once
j_gene: TRBJ1-2
v_gene: TRBV7-9
CDR3nt: TGTGCCAGCAGCTTAATGCCAGAGTATGGCTACACCTTC
CDR3aa: CASSLMPEYGYTF

d_gene: .
abundance: .
j_gene: TRBJ1-2
v_gene: TRBV6-5
CDR3nt: TGTGCCAGCAGTACAAACAGGGTCTGGGATGGCTACACCTTC
CDR3aa: CASSTNRVWDGYTF

d_gene: TRBD1
abundance: .
j_gene: TRBJ2-7
v_gene: TRBV6-5
CDR3nt: TGTGCCAGCAGATTTACCGGGACAGGACCGTACGAGCAGTACTTC
CDR3aa: CASRFTGTGPYEQYF

d_gene: .
abundance: .
j_gene: TRBJ1-2
v_gene: TRBV12-5
CDR3nt: TGTGCTAGTGGTTTGGTACGTCGCTATGGCTACACCTTC
CDR3aa: CASGLVRRYGYTF

d_gene: .
abundance: .
j_gene: TRBJ2-1
v_gene: TRBV5-1
CDR3nt: TGCGCCAGCAGTCGAGGGAGCACCTACAATGAGCAGTTCTTC
CDR3aa: CASSRGSTYNEQFF

d_gene: TRBD1
abundance: .
j_gene: TRBJ1-2
v_gene: TRBV9
CDR3nt: TGTGCCAGCAGCGTACAAGGGACAGGGTTCGGGTATGGCTACACCTTC
CDR3aa: CASSVQGTGFGYGYTF

d_gene: .
abundance: .
j_gene: TRBJ2-7
v_gene: TRBV2
CDR3nt: TGTGCCAGCAGTGGACTACAGGGCTGGGTGCAGCAGTACTTC
CDR3aa: CASSGLQGWVQQYF

d_gene: .
abundance: .
j_gene: TRBJ1-6
v_gene: TRBV10-3
CDR3nt: TGTGCCACCACCCAGGGCTATAATTCACCCCTCCACTTT
CDR3aa: CATTQGYNSPLHF

d_gene: TRBD1
abundance: .
j_gene: TRBJ1-6
v_gene: TRBV6-5
CDR3nt: TGTGCCACCGGGACAGGAGGCTCCTATAATTCACCCCTCCACTTT
CDR3aa: CATGTGGSYNSPLHF

d_gene: .
abundance: .
j_gene: TRBJ1-5
v_gene: TRBV7-3
CDR3nt: TGTGCCAGCTCGGCGGGGGCCGATCAGCCCCAGCATTTT
CDR3aa: CASSAGADQPQHF

d_gene: .
abundance: .
j_gene: TRBJ1-2
v_gene: TRBV5-1
CDR3nt: TGCGCCAGCAGCTTGGGGACCGCTCCCAACTATGGCTACACCTTC
CDR3aa: CASSLGTAPNYGYTF

d_gene: .
abundance: .
j_gene: TRBJ2-1
v_gene: TRBV6-5
CDR3nt: TGTGCCAGCAGTACAGGGACGTTTGGTAATGAGCAGTTCTTC
CDR3aa: CASSTGTFGNEQFF

d_gene: .
abundance: .
j_gene: TRBJ1-5
v_gene: TRBV7-2
CDR3nt: TGTGCCAGCAGCTTTACCAGGGACAATCAGCCCCAGCATTTT
CDR3aa: CASSFTRDNQPQHF

d_gene: .
abundance: .
j_gene: TRBJ1-2
v_gene: TRBV27
CDR3nt: TGTGCCAGCAGTTTATCGGGGGGGACGAACTATGGCTACACCTTC
CDR3aa: CASSLSGGTNYGYTF

d_gene: TRBD2
abundance: .
j_gene: TRBJ2-3
v_gene: TRBV2
CDR3nt: TGTGCCAGCAGAGAGACTAGCGGGAGATCAACAGATACGCAGTATTTT
CDR3aa: CASRETSGRSTDTQYF

d_gene: .
abundance: .
j_gene: TRBJ2-5
v_gene: TRBV5-1
CDR3nt: TGCGCCAGCAGCTTGGTTCGCGGCCAAGAGACCCAGTACTTC
CDR3aa: CASSLVRGQETQYF

d_gene: .
abundance: .
j_gene: TRBJ1-1
v_gene: TRBV5-1
CDR3nt: TGCGCCAGCAGTCCACAGGGCCAAGGAACTGAAGCTTTCTTT
CDR3aa: CASSPQGQGTEAFF

d_gene: TRBD2
abundance: .
j_gene: TRBJ2-1
v_gene: TRBV28
CDR3nt: TGTGCCAGCAGCGGGACTAGCGGGAGGGCAAGTGAGCAGTTCTTC
CDR3aa: CASSGTSGRASEQFF

d_gene: TRBD2
abundance: .
j_gene: TRBJ2-5
v_gene: TRBV15
CDR3nt: TGTGCCACCAGCAGGGAACTAGCGGTCCAAGAGACCCAGTACTTC
CDR3aa: CATSRELAVQETQYF

d_gene: TRBD1
abundance: .
j_gene: TRBJ1-1
v_gene: TRBV5-4
CDR3nt: TGTGCCAGCAGCCCCGGGACAGGCTACACTGAAGCTTTCTTT
CDR3aa: CASSPGTGYTEAFF

d_gene: .
abundance: .
j_gene: TRBJ2-2
v_gene: TRBV2
CDR3nt: TGTGCCAGCAGTGTTTTTGCGGGCACCGGGGAGCTGTTTTTT
CDR3aa: CASSVFAGTGELFF